The subject of this entry is one T cell receptor (beta chain). Its antigen is unidentified. The treatment denotes: some 19 received Ad26.COV2.S at low or high dose, single or two shots; roughly five received placebo; per-sample allocation not given. Repertoires come from day 63 after the first vaccine or placebo injection. Spike of the Wuhan-strain SARS-CoV-2 was expressed by an Ad26 vector, which formed the vaccine. This entry comes from a study of Ad26.COV2.S vaccination and SARS-CoV-2 variants. Study in general: The trial was COV1001 and the donor's arm was Ad26.COV2.S.

Repertoires were generated with immunoSEQ multiplex PCR, while TCRdb's copy carries only in-frame clones and drops some. The sample records 400,000 or so clones, less than 90% being singletons. CDR3 length equals 16 residues. Per the germline V gene, CDR1 is SGHRS and CDR2 is YFSETQ. Trimming at V came to 0 bases and at J to 4 bases, leaving 7 bases not matched to a gene. Study-level results: Placebo recipients trailed vaccine recipients in spike-specific TCR breadth. Estimates derived from TCR breadth and depth analyses may have underestimated total T cell responses.

The chain joins TRBV5-1 to TRBJ1-3; 7 bases line up with TRBD1. The sequencing used peripheral blood, collected in a trial of Ad26.COV2.S vaccine versus placebo. The receptor was isolated from a person aged 18-65 years who received the Ad26.COV2.S COVID-19 vaccine or a placebo. CDR3 in amino acids: CASSLEGTVFGNTIYF. The CDR3 bases are TGCGCCAGCAGCTTGGAAGGGACAGTTTTCGGAAACACCATATATTTT.